The 31 T cell receptor beta chains reported below all come from one sample, sequenced in a study of control samples from healthy donors and cancer patients. Libraries were prepared by immunoSEQ multiplex PCR; TCRdb keeps only in-frame clonotypes and omits some of them. This sample has just under 150,000 clones, with around 90% found just once. Sequencing input: blood. The receptors shown here come from a man aged 25 to 40 in good health.

The chain's CDR3 is CASSSSGGTEAFF. CDR3 nucleotide sequence: TGCGCCAGCAGCTCTTCAGGGGGCACTGAAGCTTTCTTT. This chain uses TRBV5-1 with TRBJ1-1, with 7 positions matching TRBD1. The J segment lost 4 bases and the V segment lost 3 bases, leaving 3 bases of the junction unmatched. The germline CDR1 and CDR2 sequences are SGHRS and YFSETQ. The CDR3 is 13 residues long.

V gene TRBV19 combines with J gene TRBJ2-1; TRBD1 is a possible D gene (5 bases). V was pared by 7 bases and J by 9 bases, with 22 bases between. Germline CDR1 and CDR2: LNHDA and SQIVND (reference sequence). The CDR3 runs to 15 residues. The CDR3 DNA sequence: TGTGCCAGTAAAACAGGTCTGGGTACTATCGGTGAGCAGTTCTTC. Translating gives CASKTGLGTIGEQFF.

This sequence joins TRBV3-1 (or the pseudogene TRBV3-2) and TRBJ1-1, with D uncertain. The CDR3 has 15 amino acids. The germline V and J ends were trimmed by 0 bases and 0 bases, with 8 bases remaining between them. The V gene's germline CDR1 is LGHDT and CDR2 YNNKEL (reference sequence). CDR3 residues: CASSQETNMNTEAFF. The CDR3 DNA sequence: TGTGCCAGCAGCCAAGAGACAAACATGAACACTGAAGCTTTCTTT.

This clone was counted a single time. V usage is TRBV19 and J usage is TRBJ1-5, with TRBD1 matching 11 bases. Unmatched junction bases numbered 6, after V lost 8 bases and J lost 6 bases. Germline V gene lookup returns CDR1 LNHDA and CDR2 SQIVND (reference sequence). The CDR3 has 14 residues. CDR3 coding DNA: TGTGCCAGTCGGACAGGGGGCTTCGGTCAGCCCCAGCATTTT. This sequence encodes CASRTGGFGQPQHF.

V usage is TRBV2 and J usage is TRBJ1-2, with 7 bases that match TRBD1. Germline assignment: CDR1 SNHLY and CDR2 FYNNEI. The CDR3 extends over 15 amino acids. V shed 2 bases, J shed 5 bases, and the junction held 8 bases outside the gene matches. The CDR3 sequence: CASSETRSTGYGYTF. DNA of the CDR3: TGTGCCAGCAGTGAAACCCGGTCGACAGGGTATGGCTACACCTTC.

This clone is a singleton in its sample. The chain employs TRBV12-3 or TRBV12-4 and TRBJ2-1; 11 bases match TRBD2. V lost 5 bases, J lost 15 bases, and 6 bases stayed unmatched. The CDR3 length is 12 residues. The CDR3 protein is CASSHPGLAVFF. The CDR3, as DNA: TGTGCCAGCAGTCACCCGGGACTAGCGGTGTTCTTC.

This chain connects TRBV7-2 to TRBJ2-7; the match to TRBD2 covers 7 bases. Germline V gene sequence: CDR1 SGHTA, CDR2 FQGNSA. The CDR3 length is 16 residues. Losses at the gene ends were 1 base for V and 3 bases for J; bases not matched to a gene: 9. The CDR3 loop is CASSLEGRSGHYEQYF. CDR3 coding DNA: TGTGCCAGCAGCTTAGAAGGTCGTAGCGGGCACTACGAGCAGTACTTC.

The genes are TRBV6-2 or TRBV6-3 and TRBJ2-7, with TRBD1 identical over 10 bases. The V gene's germline CDR1 is MNHEY and CDR2 SVGEGT. The CDR3 length is 16 residues. J was trimmed by 2 bases and V by 0 bases; bases with no gene match: 4. This chain's CDR3 is CASSYSMDRGAYEQYF. The CDR3 nucleotides read TGTGCCAGCAGTTACTCGATGGACAGGGGGGCCTACGAGCAGTACTTC.

The chain employs TRBV5-4 and TRBJ1-1, with 11 bases lining up with TRBD1. V lost 3 bases and J lost 6; bases outside the gene matches: 10. In germline, CDR1 is SGHNT, CDR2 YYREEE (reference sequence). CDR3 length: 16 residues. This chain's CDR3 is CASSSGTGGWGAEAFF. CDR3 sequence (DNA): TGTGCCAGCAGCTCTGGGACAGGGGGATGGGGCGCTGAAGCTTTCTTT.

The rearrangement uses TRBV10-1 and TRBJ1-1; D call uncertain. With 4 bases removed from V and 6 bases from J, the gap between germline ends came to 9 bases. This CDR3 contains 12 residues. Per germline, CDR1 WNHNN and CDR2 SYGVQD (reference sequence). The CDR3 DNA reads as TGCGCCAGCAGTGTTCCGGGCTCTGAAGCTTTCTTT. Protein product: CASSVPGSEAFF.

The chain combines TRBV21-1 with TRBJ1-5. TRBV21-1 corresponds to a pseudogene. The length of the CDR3 is 17 residues. CDR3 sequence: CASSTKRETGRIQPQHF. CDR3 DNA: TGTGCCAGCAGCACCAAAAGGGAGACGGGACGGATTCAGCCCCAGCATTTT.

This chain joins TRBV7-8 and TRBJ1-5, with a weak D call TRBD1 (5 bases). From germline, CDR1 is SGHVS and CDR2 FQNEAQ. Trimming left V 1 base short and J 11 bases short, with 18 bases between. This CDR3 comprises 15 residues. The CDR3 coding sequence is TGTGCCAGCAGCTTAGGGTCGGCAGGGTATGAGTCCCAGCATTTT. This codes for CASSLGSAGYESQHF. Full variable domain (remainder filled in from reference TRBV7-8 and TRBJ1-5): GAGVSQSPRYKVAKRGQDVALRCDPISGHVSLFWYQQALGQGPEFLTYFQNEAQLDKSGLPSDRFFAERPEGSVSTLKIQRTQQEDSAVYLCASSLGSAGYESQHFGDGTRLSIL.

The gene calls are TRBV9 and TRBJ2-1, with a possible D match to TRBD2 (6 bases). Germline V gives CDR1 SGDLS, CDR2 YYNGEE. The CDR3 covers 15 residues. Trimming cost V 3 bases and J 0 bases, with 10 bases left between them. CDR3 DNA sequence: TGTGCCAGCAGCGGGGACTCGAGCTCCTACAATGAGCAGTTCTTC. Its translation: CASSGDSSSYNEQFF.

The J gene is TRBJ2-7, the V gene TRBV19; 7 nucleotides match TRBD1. V gave up 1 base and J gave up 4 bases; unmatched junction bases: 7. The CDR3 contains 15 residues. In germline, CDR1 is LNHDA, CDR2 SQIVND (reference sequence). CDR3 sequence (DNA): TGTGCCAGTAGTATAGGGACAGGTTGGCCTTACGAGCAGTACTTC. Its protein is CASSIGTGWPYEQYF.

Ten or more counts support this clone. The CDR3 region has the DNA TGTGCCAGCAGCAAATCCGGGACAGGGAGCTCCTACGAGCAGTACTTC. This translates into CASSKSGTGSSYEQYF. This chain connects TRBV5-4 to TRBJ2-7, with 9 bases that match TRBD1. J lost 0 bases, V lost 4 bases, and 8 bases had no gene match. CDR3 length equals 16 residues. Germline V gene sequence: CDR1 SGHNT, CDR2 YYREEE (reference sequence).

This clone was seen only once. The J gene is TRBJ1-4, the V gene TRBV14, with 9 bases aligning to TRBD1. The CDR3 consists of 15 residues. Trimming at V came to 3 bases and at J to 8 bases, leaving 7 bases not matched to a gene. CDR1 and CDR2 (germline): SGHDN, FVKESK. DNA of the CDR3: TGTGCCAGCAGCCACGCGGGACAGGGAGGAGAAAAACTGTTTTTT. It translates to CASSHAGQGGEKLFF. The whole variable domain, remainder taken from reference TRBV14 and TRBJ1-4, is EAGVTQFPSHSVIEKGQTVTLRCDPISGHDNLYWYRRVMGKEIKFLLHFVKESKQDESGMPNNRFLAERTGGTYSTLKVQPAELEDSGVYFCASSHAGQGGEKLFFGSGTQLSVL.

V usage is TRBV2 and J usage is TRBJ2-2; 8 nucleotides line up with TRBD2. J was trimmed by 1 base and V by 2 bases; bases with no gene match: 9. CDR3 size: 18 residues. Germline CDR1 SNHLY, CDR2 FYNNEI. In nucleotides, the CDR3 is TGTGCCAGCAGTGAATATCGGACTAGCAGAAAGAACACCGGGGAGCTGTTTTTT. Translated, it gives CASSEYRTSRKNTGELFF.

This clone has just one count. The CDR3 protein is CASSESHLNYGYTF. The CDR3 nucleotides are TGTGCCAGCAGTGAGAGTCATCTTAACTATGGCTACACCTTC. The V call is TRBV25-1, the J call TRBJ1-2; unclear D gene. Germline CDR1 reads MGHDK; CDR2 reads SYGVNS. The CDR3 consists of 14 residues. V was trimmed by 3 bases and J by 1 base, leaving 9 bases between them.

In this sample, this clone turned up once. The chain has TRBV5-8 and TRBJ1-6; no firm D call. The CDR3 is 19 residues long. Trimming removed 2 bases from V and 0 bases from J, with 18 bases in between. CDR1 is SGHTS, CDR2 YDEGEE, per germline. The CDR3 loop is CASSFNPGMFSSYNSPLHF. The CDR3 DNA is TGTGCCAGCAGCTTTAATCCGGGGATGTTTAGCTCCTATAATTCACCCCTCCACTTT.

The chain couples TRBV7-5 to TRBJ2-7; TRBD2 is the table's D call and was not checked against the DNA. TRBV7-5 is noted as a pseudogene. There are 14 residues in the CDR3. The CDR3 is CVRSETTSGNEQYF. CDR3 nucleotides: TGTGTCAGAAGCGAAACGACTAGCGGGAACGAGCAGTACTTC.

This rearrangement joins TRBV18 to TRBJ2-3; 10 nucleotides match TRBD1. Germline V gives CDR1 KGHSH, CDR2 LQKENI. J gave up 1 base and V 5 bases, and 3 bases lay outside the gene matches. The CDR3 runs to 15 residues. The CDR3 sequence: CASSTGQGGTDTQYF. CDR3 nucleotide sequence: TGTGCCAGCTCAACAGGACAGGGGGGCACAGATACGCAGTATTTT.

The V call is TRBV2, the J call TRBJ1-3; D is unresolved. This CDR3 region has 12 residues. Germline V lookup: CDR1 SNHLY, CDR2 FYNNEI. The V end lost 4 bases, the J end lost 6 bases, and 7 bases lay between the germline ends. The CDR3 loop is CASSGQANTIYF. The CDR3 nucleotides read TGTGCCAGCAGTGGTCAGGCAAACACCATATATTTT.

The rearrangement uses TRBV5-1 and TRBJ1-2, with TRBD1 identical over 8 bases. V lost 1 base, J lost 0 bases, and 2 bases stayed unmatched. Germline assignment: CDR1 SGHRS and CDR2 YFSETQ. CDR3 size: 15 residues. The CDR3 here is CASSLTGGANYGYTF. The CDR3 DNA is TGCGCCAGCAGCTTGACAGGGGGGGCTAACTATGGCTACACCTTC.

CDR3 nucleotide sequence: TGTGCCAGCAGCCAAGATGGCGGCTGGACTGAAGCTTTCTTT. Its protein product is CASSQDGGWTEAFF. The chain joins TRBV3-1 (or the pseudogene TRBV3-2) to TRBJ1-1; D is unclear. Per the germline V gene, CDR1 is LGHDT and CDR2 is YNNKEL (reference sequence). This CDR3 has 14 amino acids. Trimming cost V 0 bases and J 5 bases, with 10 bases left between them.

The gene calls are TRBV11-2 and TRBJ1-4; D possibly corresponds to TRBD1 (5 bases). This CDR3 has 14 amino acids. Germline V gene sequence: CDR1 SGHAT, CDR2 FQNNGV. V was cut by 4 bases and J by 3 bases, with 9 bases left in between. The CDR3 coding sequence is TGTGCCAGCAGCTCAGGGCCGGCTAATGAAAAACTGTTTTTT. This encodes CASSSGPANEKLFF.

V gene TRBV5-1 combines with J gene TRBJ2-1; possibly TRBD2 for D (5 bases). Germline CDR1 is SGHRS and CDR2 is YFSETQ. This CDR3 has 12 residues. V was trimmed by 2 bases and J by 8 bases, leaving 8 bases between them. DNA for the CDR3: TGCGCCAGCAGCTTAATCGGGGATGAGCAGTTCTTC. Translation: CASSLIGDEQFF.

This clone was found once. V gene TRBV30 combines with J gene TRBJ1-4; possible D gene TRBD1, 5 bases. Trimming took 0 bases from V and 5 from J, leaving 7 bases between them. This CDR3 has 13 residues. The V gene's germline CDR1 is GTSNPN and CDR2 SVGIG (reference sequence). The CDR3 is CAWSVPGNEKLFF. The DNA of the CDR3 is TGTGCCTGGAGTGTACCAGGGAATGAAAAACTGTTTTTT.

This chain links TRBV19 with TRBJ1-5; D is unclear. Germline V CDR1 and CDR2: LNHDA, SQIVND (reference sequence). The CDR3 extends over 14 amino acids. V lost 5 bases and J lost 0, with 8 bases in between. Written as DNA, the CDR3 is TGTGCCAGTAGTGAGGTAGCTAGCAATCAGCCCCAGCATTTT. Its protein is CASSEVASNQPQHF.

J is TRBJ2-1 and V is TRBV4-1; TRBD1 aligns across 9 bases. V lost 3 bases to trimming and J lost 5 bases; unmatched junction nucleotides: 8. Germline V CDR1 and CDR2: MGHRA, YSYEKL. The CDR3 sequence is 16 residues long. CDR3 protein: CASSHPRDRADNEQFF. The CDR3 nucleotides read TGCGCCAGCAGCCATCCCCGGGACAGGGCTGACAATGAGCAGTTCTTC.

CDR3 sequence reads: CASSPPGQGAKETQYF. The DNA for the CDR3 is TGTGCCAGCAGTCCCCCGGGACAGGGGGCCAAGGAGACCCAGTACTTC. The chain recombines TRBV28 with TRBJ2-5; 12 nucleotides line up with TRBD1. This CDR3 has 16 amino acids. Germline loops: CDR1 MDHEN, CDR2 SYDVKM. V gave up 5 bases and J gave up 5 bases; unmatched junction bases: 9. The full variable domain, its missing parts supplied by reference TRBV28 and TRBJ2-5, is DVKVTQSSRYLVKRTGEKVFLECVQDMDHENMFWYRQDPGLGLRLIYFSYDVKMKEKGDIPEGYSVSREKKERFSLILESASTNQTSMYLCASSPPGQGAKETQYFGPGTRLLVL.

The V and J genes are TRBV7-9 and TRBJ1-2, with TRBD1 matching 7 bases. CDR3 length: 13 amino acids. Germline CDR1 SEHNR, CDR2 FQNEAQ (reference sequence). Unmatched junction bases numbered 5, after V lost 1 base and J lost 9 bases. CDR3 coding DNA: TGTGCCAGCAGCTTAGTCGGGACAGACCGCTACACCTTC. As protein: CASSLVGTDRYTF.